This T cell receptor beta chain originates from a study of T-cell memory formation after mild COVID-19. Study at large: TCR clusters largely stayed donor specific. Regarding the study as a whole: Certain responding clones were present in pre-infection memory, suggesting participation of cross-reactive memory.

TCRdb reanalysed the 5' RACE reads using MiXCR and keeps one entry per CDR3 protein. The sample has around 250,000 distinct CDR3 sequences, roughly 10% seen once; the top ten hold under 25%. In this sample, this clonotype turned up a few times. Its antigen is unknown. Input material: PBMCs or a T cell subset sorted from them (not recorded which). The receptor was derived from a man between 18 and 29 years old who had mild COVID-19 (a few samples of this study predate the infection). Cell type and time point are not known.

CDR3 loop: CASSPGIAGDSSNEQFF. The CDR3 DNA sequence: TGTGCCAGCTCACCCGGGATAGCGGGGGACTCAAGCAATGAGCAGTTCTTC. J is TRBJ2-1 and V is TRBV18; 9 bases agree with TRBD2. The CDR3 consists of 17 residues. Germline trimming cut 3 bases from V and 6 bases from J; bases unmatched to any gene: 12. CDR1 and CDR2 (germline): KGHSH, LQKENI.